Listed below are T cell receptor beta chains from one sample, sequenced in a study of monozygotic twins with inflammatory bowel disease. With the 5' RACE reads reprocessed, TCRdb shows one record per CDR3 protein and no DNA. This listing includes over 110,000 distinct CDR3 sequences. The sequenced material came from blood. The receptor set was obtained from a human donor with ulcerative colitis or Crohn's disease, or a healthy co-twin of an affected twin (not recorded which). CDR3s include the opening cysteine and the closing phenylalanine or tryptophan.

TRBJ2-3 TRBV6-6 CASSPTVRTDTQYF
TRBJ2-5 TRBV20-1 CSAVVGMETQYF
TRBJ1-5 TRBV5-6 CASSLRPDQPQHF
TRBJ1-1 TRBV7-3 CASSPHMNTEAFF
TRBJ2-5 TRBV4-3 CASSLRHRGLQETQYF
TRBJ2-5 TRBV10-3 CAISESGVGERTQYF
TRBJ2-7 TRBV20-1 CSASQVGFESGYEQYF
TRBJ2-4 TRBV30 CAWSAGDFRYF
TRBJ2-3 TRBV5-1 CASSLAGGGGDTQYF
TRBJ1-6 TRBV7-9 CASSPHRTDSPLHF
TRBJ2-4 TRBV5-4 CASSTGQGQNIQYF
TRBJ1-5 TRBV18 CASSGQPNQPQHF
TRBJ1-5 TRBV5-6 CASSLFLQYNQPQHF
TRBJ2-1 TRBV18 CASSPPAPEQFF
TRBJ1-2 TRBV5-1 CASSSGVNYGYTF
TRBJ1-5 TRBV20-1 CSARDNAGYYSNQPQHF
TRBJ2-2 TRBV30 CAWSVGGTGELFF
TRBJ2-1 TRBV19 CASSKWEPRIYNEQFF
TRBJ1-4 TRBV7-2 CASSLRAIGEKLFF
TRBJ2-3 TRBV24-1 CATSDLIRGAADTQYF
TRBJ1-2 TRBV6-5 CASSYSPVANYGYTF
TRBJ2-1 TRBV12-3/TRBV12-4 CASSSSGGSINEQFF
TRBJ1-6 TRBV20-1 CSARVRGRSPLHF
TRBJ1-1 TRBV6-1 CASQRQIGTGEAFF
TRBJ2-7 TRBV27 CASSPTTRQVQYEQYF
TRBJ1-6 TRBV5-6 CASSYRGSSYNSPLHF
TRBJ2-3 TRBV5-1 CASKSGGEFTDTQYF
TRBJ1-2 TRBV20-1 CSAAIRSLGNPAGTF
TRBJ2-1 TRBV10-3 CAISFSVLYNEQFF
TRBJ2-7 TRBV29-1 CSVVGTSGGRAYEQYF
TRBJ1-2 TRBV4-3 CASSPRDSEVYYGYTF
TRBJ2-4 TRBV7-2 CASSLDRGLAKNIQYF
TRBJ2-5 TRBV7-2 CASSSDLGETQYF
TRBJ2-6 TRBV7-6 CASSNRIGGTGGSGANVLTF
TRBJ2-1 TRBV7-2 CASSLYGVGTAYNEQFF
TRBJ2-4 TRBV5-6 CASSLGLGVDIQYF
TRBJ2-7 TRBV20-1 CSASSSSYEQYF
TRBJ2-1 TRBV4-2 CASSRRPDNEQFF